This record concerns one TCR beta chain sequence. No antigen is known for it. The sample comes from a study of cytomegalovirus exposure and HLA in healthy donors. General observations from the study: Data from an earlier analysis indicated that most TCR beta V segments were productive either about 87% or about 30% of the time. A later analysis linked a missense DCLRE1C variant to TCR beta V- and J-gene trimming. The study labeled 164 TCR beta chains cytomegalovirus-associated. Among the sequence variants, a highly shared cluster was likely an artifact of sequencing.

Researchers ran the PCR with 60 Vbeta and 13 Jbeta primers. The repertoire was sequenced with immunoSEQ multiplex PCR; TCRdb's copy has only in-frame clones and lacks some. The table lists roughly 110,000 clones. The CDR3 spans 16 residues. CDR1 is GTSNPN and CDR2 is SVGIG in the germline V gene (reference sequence). The ends lost 0 bases at V and 2 bases at J; junction bases unmatched: 6. The receptor's source is a man aged 40-49 years in good health and CMV-seropositive. V is TRBV30 and J is TRBJ2-4, with 8 bases identical to TRBD1. Sequencing was performed on PBMCs. CDR3 residues: CAWSVTGGWTKNIQYF. The CDR3 nucleotides read TGTGCCTGGAGTGTCACAGGGGGTTGGACCAAAAACATTCAGTACTTC. Full variable domain (outside the CDR3, taken from reference TRBV30 and TRBJ2-4): SQTIHQWPATLVQPVGSPLSLECTVEGTSNPNLYWYRQAAGRGLQLLFYSVGIGQISSEVPQNLSASRPQDRQFILSSKKLLLSDSGFYLCAWSVTGGWTKNIQYFGAGTRLSVL.